The text below deals with one TCR beta chain. The source of the sample is a study of T-cell memory formation after mild COVID-19. Trimming at V came to 3 bases and at J to 4 bases, leaving 4 bases not matched to a gene. The CDR3 length is 15 residues. Germline loops: CDR1 LGHNA, CDR2 YNFKEQ. The 5'RACE method, run with constant-segment primers, produced TCR alpha and TCR beta cDNA libraries (carrying sample barcodes and UMIs). TCRdb independently ran MiXCR on the 5' RACE reads; one entry per CDR3 protein. Here the sample spans 150,000 to 200,000 distinct CDR3 sequences, 20% to 25% being singletons. The sample taken for sequencing was PBMCs or a T cell subset sorted from them (not recorded which). The V and J genes are TRBV4-2 and TRBJ2-3; 10 bases are shared with TRBD1. The receptor's source is an adult woman who had mild COVID-19 (a few samples of this study predate the infection). Cell type and time point are not known. CDR3 loop: CASSQGQGLADTQYF. The CDR3 nucleotides are TGTGCCAGCAGCCAGGGACAGGGGCTGGCAGATACGCAGTATTTT.